This TCR beta chain was documented in a study of blood T cell repertoires in COVID-19. Study-level background: Sites across the United States, Italy and Spain contributed samples from acute and convalescent COVID-19. PBMCs, B-cell-depleted T cells, or T cells provided the cDNA or gDNA that made up the material.

This CDR3 has 13 amino acids. Germline V gene sequence: CDR1 ENHRY, CDR2 SYGVKD. Germline trimming cut 8 bases from V and 7 bases from J; bases unmatched to any gene: 5. Some clones are missing from TCRdb's copy, which holds only in-frame ones; the method was immunoSEQ multiplex PCR. This sample has 200,000 or so clones, with about nine tenths found just once. Source material: peripheral blood. The receptor was isolated from a man aged 50-60 years with acute or convalescent COVID-19. The chain joins TRBV10-3 to TRBJ1-1; 12 bases match TRBD1. As DNA, the CDR3 is TGTGCCATCGGGACAGGGGGCTTAATTGAAGCTTTCTTT. It encodes CAIGTGGLIEAFF.